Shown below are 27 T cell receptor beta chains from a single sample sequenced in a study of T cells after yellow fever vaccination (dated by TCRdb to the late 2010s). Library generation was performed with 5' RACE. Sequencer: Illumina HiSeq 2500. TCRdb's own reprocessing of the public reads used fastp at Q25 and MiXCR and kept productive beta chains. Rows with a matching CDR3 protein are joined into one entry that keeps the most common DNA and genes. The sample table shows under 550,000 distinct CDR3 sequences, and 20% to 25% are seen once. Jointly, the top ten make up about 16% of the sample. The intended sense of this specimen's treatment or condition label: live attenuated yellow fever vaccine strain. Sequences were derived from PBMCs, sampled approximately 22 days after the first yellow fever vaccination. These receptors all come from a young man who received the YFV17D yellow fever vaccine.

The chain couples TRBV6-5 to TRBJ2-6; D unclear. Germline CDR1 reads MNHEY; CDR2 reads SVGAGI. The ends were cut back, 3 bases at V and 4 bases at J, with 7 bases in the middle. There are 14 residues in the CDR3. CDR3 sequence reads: CASSYDSGANVLTF. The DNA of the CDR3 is TGTGCCAGCAGTTATGATTCCGGGGCCAACGTCCTGACTTTC.

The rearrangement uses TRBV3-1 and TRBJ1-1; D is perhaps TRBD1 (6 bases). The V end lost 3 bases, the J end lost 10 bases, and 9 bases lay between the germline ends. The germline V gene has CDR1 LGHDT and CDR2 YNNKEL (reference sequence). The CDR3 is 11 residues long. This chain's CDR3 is CASSQTGAAFF. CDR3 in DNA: TGTGCCAGCAGCCAGACAGGAGCAGCTTTCTTT.

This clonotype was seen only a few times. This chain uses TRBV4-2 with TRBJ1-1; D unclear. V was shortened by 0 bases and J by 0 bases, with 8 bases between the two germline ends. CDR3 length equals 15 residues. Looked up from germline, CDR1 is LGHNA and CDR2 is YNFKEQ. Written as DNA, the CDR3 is TGTGCCAGCAGCCAAGAAGGTCAGGTGAACACTGAAGCTTTCTTT. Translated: CASSQEGQVNTEAFF.

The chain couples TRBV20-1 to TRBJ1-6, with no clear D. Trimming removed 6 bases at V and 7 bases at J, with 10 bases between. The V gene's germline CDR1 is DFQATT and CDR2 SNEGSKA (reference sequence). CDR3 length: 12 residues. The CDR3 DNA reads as TGCAGTGCCCAAGCTCCAAATTCACCCCTCCACTTT. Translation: CSAQAPNSPLHF.

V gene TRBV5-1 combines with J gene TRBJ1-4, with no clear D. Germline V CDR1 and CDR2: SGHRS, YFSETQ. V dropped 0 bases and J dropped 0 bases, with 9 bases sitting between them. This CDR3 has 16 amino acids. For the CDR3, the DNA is TGCGCCAGCAGCTTGGCCCTAGTTGCAACTAATGAAAAACTGTTTTTT. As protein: CASSLALVATNEKLFF.

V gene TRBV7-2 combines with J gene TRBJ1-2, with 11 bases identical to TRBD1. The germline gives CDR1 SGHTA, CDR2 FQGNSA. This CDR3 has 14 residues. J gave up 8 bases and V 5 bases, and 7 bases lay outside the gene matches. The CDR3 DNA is TGTGCCAGCAGCACCCGGACAGGGGGCCGGGGCTACACCTTC. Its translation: CASSTRTGGRGYTF.

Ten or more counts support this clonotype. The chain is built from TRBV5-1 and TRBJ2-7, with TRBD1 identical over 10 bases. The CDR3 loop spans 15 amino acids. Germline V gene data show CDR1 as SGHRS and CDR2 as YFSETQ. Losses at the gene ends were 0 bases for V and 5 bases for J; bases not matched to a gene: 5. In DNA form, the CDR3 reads TGCGCCAGCAGCTTGGAAGGACAGGGGGGGGACGAGCAGTACTTC. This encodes CASSLEGQGGDEQYF.

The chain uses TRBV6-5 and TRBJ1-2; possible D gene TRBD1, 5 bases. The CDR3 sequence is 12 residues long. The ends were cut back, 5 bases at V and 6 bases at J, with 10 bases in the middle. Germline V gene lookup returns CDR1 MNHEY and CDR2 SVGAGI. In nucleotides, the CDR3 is TGTGCCAGCAGTGGGGGTCTGGATGGCTACACCTTC. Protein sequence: CASSGGLDGYTF.

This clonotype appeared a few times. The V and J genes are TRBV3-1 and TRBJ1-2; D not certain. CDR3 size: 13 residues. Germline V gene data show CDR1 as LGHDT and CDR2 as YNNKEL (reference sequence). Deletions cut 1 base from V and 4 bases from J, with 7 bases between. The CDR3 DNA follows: TGTGCCAGCAGCCAAGGGCAACCCTATGGCTACACCTTC. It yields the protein CASSQGQPYGYTF.

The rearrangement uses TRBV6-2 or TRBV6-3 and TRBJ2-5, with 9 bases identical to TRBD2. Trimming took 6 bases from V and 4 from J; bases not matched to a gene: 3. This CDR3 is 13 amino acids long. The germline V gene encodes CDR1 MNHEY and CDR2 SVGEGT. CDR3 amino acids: CASRTSGAETQYF. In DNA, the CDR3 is TGTGCCAGCAGGACTAGCGGCGCAGAGACCCAGTACTTC.

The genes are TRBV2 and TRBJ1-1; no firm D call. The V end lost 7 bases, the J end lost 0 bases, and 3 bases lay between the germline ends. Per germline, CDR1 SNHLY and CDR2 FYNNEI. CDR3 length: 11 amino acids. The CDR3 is CASTVNTEAFF. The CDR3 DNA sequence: TGTGCCAGCACAGTGAACACTGAAGCTTTCTTT.

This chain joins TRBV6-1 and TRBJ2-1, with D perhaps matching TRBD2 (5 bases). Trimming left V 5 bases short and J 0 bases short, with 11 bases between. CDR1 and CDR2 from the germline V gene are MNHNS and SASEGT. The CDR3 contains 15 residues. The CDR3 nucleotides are TGTGCCAGCAGTCGACCGGGGAGCTCCTACAATGAGCAGTTCTTC. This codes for CASSRPGSSYNEQFF.

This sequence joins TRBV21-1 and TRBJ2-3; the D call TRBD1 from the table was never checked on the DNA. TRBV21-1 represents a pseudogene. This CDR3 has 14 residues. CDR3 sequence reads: CASSKRTPGDTQYF. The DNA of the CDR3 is TGTGCCAGCAGCAAAAGGACCCCGGGAGATACGCAGTATTTT.

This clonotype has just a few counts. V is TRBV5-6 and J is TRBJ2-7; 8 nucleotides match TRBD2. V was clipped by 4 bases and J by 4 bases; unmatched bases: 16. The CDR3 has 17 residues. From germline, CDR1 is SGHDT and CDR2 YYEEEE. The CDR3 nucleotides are TGTGCCAGCAGCCCTCCCCTGGAGGCGGGGGGAAAGTACGAGCAGTACTTC. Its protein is CASSPPLEAGGKYEQYF.

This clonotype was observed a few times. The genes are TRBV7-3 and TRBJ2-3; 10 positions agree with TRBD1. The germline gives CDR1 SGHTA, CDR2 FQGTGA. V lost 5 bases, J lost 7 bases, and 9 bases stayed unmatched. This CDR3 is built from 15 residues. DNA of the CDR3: TGTGCCAGCAGCCACCCGACAGGGGGCAAATATACGCAGTATTTT. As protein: CASSHPTGGKYTQYF.

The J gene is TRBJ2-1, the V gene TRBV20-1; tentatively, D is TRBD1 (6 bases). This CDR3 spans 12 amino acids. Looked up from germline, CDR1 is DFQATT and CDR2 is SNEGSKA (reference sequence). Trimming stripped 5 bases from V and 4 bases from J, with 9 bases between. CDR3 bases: TGCAGTGCTGGGACAACTTACAATGAGCAGTTCTTC. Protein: CSAGTTYNEQFF.

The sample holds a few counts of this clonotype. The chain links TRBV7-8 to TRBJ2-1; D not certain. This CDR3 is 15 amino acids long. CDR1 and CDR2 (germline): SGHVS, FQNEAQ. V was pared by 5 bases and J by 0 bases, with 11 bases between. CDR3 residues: CASSPALLSYNEQFF. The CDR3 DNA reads TGTGCCAGCAGCCCGGCGCTTCTCTCCTACAATGAGCAGTTCTTC. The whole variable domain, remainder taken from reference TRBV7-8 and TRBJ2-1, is GAGVSQSPRYKVAKRGQDVALRCDPISGHVSLFWYQQALGQGPEFLTYFQNEAQLDKSGLPSDRFFAERPEGSVSTLKIQRTQQEDSAVYLCASSPALLSYNEQFFGPGTRLTVL.

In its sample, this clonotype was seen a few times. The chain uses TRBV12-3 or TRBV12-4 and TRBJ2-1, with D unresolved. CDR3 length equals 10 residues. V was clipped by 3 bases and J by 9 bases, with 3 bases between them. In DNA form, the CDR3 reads TGTGCCAGCAGTTTTGGTGAGCAGTTCTTC. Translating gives CASSFGEQFF.

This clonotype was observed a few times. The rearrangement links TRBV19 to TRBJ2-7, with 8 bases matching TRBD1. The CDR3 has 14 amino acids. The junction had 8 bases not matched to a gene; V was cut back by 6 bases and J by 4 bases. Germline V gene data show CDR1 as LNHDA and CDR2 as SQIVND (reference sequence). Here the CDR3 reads CASRPGTGLYEQYF. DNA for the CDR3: TGTGCCAGTAGGCCCGGGACAGGCCTATACGAGCAGTACTTC. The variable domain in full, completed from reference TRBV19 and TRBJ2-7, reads DGGITQSPKYLFRKEGQNVTLSCEQNLNHDAMYWYRQDPGQGLRLIYYSQIVNDFQKGDIAEGYSVSREKKESFPLTVTSAQKNPTAFYLCASRPGTGLYEQYFGPGTRLTVT.

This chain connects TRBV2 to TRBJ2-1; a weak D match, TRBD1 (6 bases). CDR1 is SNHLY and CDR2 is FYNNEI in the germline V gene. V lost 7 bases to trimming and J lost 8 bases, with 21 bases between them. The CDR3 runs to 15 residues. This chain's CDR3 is CASTRTARGHDEQFF. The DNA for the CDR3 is TGTGCCAGCACCCGGACAGCAAGGGGTCATGATGAGCAGTTCTTC. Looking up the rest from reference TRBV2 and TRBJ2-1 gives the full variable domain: EPEVTQTPSHQVTQMGQEVILRCVPISNHLYFYWYRQILGQKVEFLVSFYNNEISEKSEIFDDQFSVERPDGSNFTLKIRSTKLEDSAMYFCASTRTARGHDEQFFGPGTRLTVL.

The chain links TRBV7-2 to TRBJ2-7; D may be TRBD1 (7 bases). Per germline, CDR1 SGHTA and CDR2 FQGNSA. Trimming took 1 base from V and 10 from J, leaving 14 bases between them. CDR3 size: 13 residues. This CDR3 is CASSLEEGAIQYV. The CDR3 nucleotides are TGTGCCAGCAGCTTAGAGGAGGGGGCGATACAGTACGTC.

Written as DNA, the CDR3 is TGTGCCACCAGTGATTTAACCGGGGAGCTGTTTTTT. Translation: CATSDLTGELFF. V gene TRBV24-1 combines with J gene TRBJ2-2; D remains unclear. Germline V gene data show CDR1 as KGHDR and CDR2 as SFDVKD. V was shortened by 1 base and J by 5 bases, with 1 base between the two germline ends. The CDR3 contains 12 residues.

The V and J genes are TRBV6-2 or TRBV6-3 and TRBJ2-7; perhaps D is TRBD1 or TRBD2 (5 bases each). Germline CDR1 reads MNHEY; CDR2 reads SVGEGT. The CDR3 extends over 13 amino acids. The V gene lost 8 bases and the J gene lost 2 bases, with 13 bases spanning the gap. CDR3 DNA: TGTGCCAGCGCAACTGTGGGACCCTACGAGCAGTACGTC. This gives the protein CASATVGPYEQYV.

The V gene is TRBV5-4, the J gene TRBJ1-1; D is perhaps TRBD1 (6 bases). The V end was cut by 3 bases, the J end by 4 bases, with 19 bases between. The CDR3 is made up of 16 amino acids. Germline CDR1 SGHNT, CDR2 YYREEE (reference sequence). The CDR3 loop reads CASSSASGEQRTEAFF. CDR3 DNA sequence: TGTGCCAGCAGCTCGGCTTCAGGGGAGCAACGCACTGAAGCTTTCTTT.

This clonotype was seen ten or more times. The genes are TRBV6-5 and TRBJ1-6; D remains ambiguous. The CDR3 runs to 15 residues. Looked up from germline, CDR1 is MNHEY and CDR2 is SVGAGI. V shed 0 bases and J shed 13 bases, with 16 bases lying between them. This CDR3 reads CASSYSSGHKGPLHF. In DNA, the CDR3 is TGTGCCAGCAGTTACTCGTCTGGGCACAAAGGGCCCCTCCACTTT.

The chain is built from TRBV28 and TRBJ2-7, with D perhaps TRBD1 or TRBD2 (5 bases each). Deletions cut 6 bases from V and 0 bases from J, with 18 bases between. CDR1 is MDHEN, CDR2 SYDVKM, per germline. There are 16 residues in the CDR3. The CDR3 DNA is TGTGCCAGCAGCTCTCCCGGGACCCGGACCTCCTACGAGCAGTACTTC. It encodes CASSSPGTRTSYEQYF.

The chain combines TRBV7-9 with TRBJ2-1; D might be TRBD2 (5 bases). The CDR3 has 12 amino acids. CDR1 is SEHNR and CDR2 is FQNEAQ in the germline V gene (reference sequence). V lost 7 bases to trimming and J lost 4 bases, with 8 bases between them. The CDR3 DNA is TGTGCCAGCAATACTAGGTACAATGAGCAGTTCTTC. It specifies CASNTRYNEQFF.